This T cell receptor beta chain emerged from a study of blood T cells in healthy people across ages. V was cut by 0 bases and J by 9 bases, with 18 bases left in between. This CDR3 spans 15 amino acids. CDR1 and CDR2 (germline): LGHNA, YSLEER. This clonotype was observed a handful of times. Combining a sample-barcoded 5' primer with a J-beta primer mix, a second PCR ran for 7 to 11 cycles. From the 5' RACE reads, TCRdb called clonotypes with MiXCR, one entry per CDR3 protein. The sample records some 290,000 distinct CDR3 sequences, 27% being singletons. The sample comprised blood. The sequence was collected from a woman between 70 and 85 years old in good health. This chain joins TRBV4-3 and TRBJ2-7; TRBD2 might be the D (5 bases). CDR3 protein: CASSQDLASVSRQYF. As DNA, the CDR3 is TGCGCCAGCAGCCAAGACCTAGCTTCCGTAAGTAGGCAGTACTTC.